This T cell receptor beta chain came from a study of shared clonotypes between healthy human individuals. Germline lookup yields CDR1 SGHDT and CDR2 YYEEEE. V lost 0 bases to trimming and J lost 4 bases, with 8 bases between them. The CDR3 is made up of 14 amino acids. Sequencing used immunoSEQ multiplex PCR; TCRdb keeps in-frame clones, though not all of them. The profile shows some 2,000,000 clones, about 94% of them singletons. Only CD45RO-negative cells positively selected for CCR7 counted as naive CD8 cells, so terminally differentiated effector memory CD45RA+ cells were excluded. The material sequenced was naive CD8+ T cells sorted from blood. This chain connects TRBV5-6 to TRBJ2-1; D unclear. This TCR was recovered from a man aged 18 to 30 in good health. The CDR3 loop is CASSLARWYNEQFF. In nucleotides, the CDR3 is TGTGCCAGCAGCTTGGCACGATGGTACAATGAGCAGTTCTTC. Variable domain in full (rest from reference TRBV5-6 and TRBJ2-1): DAGVTQSPTHLIKTRGQQVTLRCSPKSGHDTVSWYQQALGQGPQFIFQYYEEEERQRGNFPDRFSGHQFPNYSSELNVNALLLGDSALYLCASSLARWYNEQFFGPGTRLTVL.